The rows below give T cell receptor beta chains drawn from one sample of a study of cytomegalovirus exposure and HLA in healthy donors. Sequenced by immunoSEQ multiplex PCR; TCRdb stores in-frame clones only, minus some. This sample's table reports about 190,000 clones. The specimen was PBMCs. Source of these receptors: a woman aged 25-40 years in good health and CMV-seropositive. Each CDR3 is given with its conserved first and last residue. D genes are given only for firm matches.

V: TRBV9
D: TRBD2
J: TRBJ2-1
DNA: TGTGCCAGCAGCGTAGCACTAGCGGTCACTGAGCAGTTCTTC
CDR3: CASSVALAVTEQFF

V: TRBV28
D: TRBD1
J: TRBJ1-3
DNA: TGTGCCAGCAGCCTAGACAGGGTTGGAAACACCATATATTTT
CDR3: CASSLDRVGNTIYF

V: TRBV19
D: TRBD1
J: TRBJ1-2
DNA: TGTGCCAGTAGCCCCCGGGACAGGAATGGCTACACCTTC
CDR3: CASSPRDRNGYTF

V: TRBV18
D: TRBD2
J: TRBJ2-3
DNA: TGTGCCAGCTCACCCAGACCCGGGGGGGCTTCCGCAGATACGCAGTATTTT
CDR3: CASSPRPGGASADTQYF

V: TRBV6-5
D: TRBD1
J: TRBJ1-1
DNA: TGTGCCAGCGACCGACGAGGACAGGGGAACACTGAAGCTTTCTTT
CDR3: CASDRRGQGNTEAFF

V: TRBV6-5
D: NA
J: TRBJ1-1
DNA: TGTGCCGCGGGGTTTGAAGCTTTCTTT
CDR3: CAAGFEAFF

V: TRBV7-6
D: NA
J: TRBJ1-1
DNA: TGTGCCAGCAGCCCAACGGTGAACACTGAAGCTTTCTTT
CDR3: CASSPTVNTEAFF

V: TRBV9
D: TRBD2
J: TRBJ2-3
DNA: TGTGCCAGCAGCGTGGACGCCGGGACTAGCATTTTCCCAGATACGCAGTATTTT
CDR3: CASSVDAGTSIFPDTQYF

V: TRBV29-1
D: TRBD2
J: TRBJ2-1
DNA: TGCAGCGTTGAAGATCGGCTAGCGGGCAATGAGCAGTTCTTC
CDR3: CSVEDRLAGNEQFF

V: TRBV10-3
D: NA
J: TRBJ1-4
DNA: TGTGCCATCAGTGAGTCTCAGGAAAAACTGTTTTTT
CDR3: CAISESQEKLFF

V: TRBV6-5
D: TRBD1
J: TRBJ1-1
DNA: TGTGCCAGCAGTCTCGGGACAGGGGGATACACTGAAGCTTTCTTT
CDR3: CASSLGTGGYTEAFF

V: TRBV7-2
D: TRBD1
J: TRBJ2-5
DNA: TGTGCCAGCAGCTCGGACAGGGGGCGGGGGACCCAGTACTTC
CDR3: CASSSDRGRGTQYF

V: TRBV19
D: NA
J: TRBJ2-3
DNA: TGTGCCAGTAGTATTCAAGCAGGGGATACGCAGTATTTT
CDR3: CASSIQAGDTQYF

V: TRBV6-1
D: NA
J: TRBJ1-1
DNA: TGTGCCAGCAGTGAACGGGGAACGAACACTGAAGCTTTCTTT
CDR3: CASSERGTNTEAFF

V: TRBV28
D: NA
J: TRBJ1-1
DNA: TGTGCCAGCAGTCCTACCACCTATCTCACTGAAGCTTTCTTT
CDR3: CASSPTTYLTEAFF

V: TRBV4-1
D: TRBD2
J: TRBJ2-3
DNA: TGCGCCAGCAGCCAGAGAGGCGGCGGGGGGGCCGCAGATACGCAGTATTTT
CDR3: CASSQRGGGGAADTQYF

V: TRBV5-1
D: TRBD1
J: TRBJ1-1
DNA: TGCGCCAGCAGCTTGGCCCCGACAGGGGGCACTGAAGCTTTCTTT
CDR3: CASSLAPTGGTEAFF

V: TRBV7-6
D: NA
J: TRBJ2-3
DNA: TGTGCCAGCAGACCTACAGGGCAGGGAACAGATACGCAGTATTTT
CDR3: CASRPTGQGTDTQYF

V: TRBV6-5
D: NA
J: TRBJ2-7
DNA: TGTGCCAGCAGTCAGTCAGGGCTCCTTTCCTACGAGCAGTACTTC
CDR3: CASSQSGLLSYEQYF

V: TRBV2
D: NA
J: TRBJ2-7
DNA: TGTGCCAGCAGAGGCGCCAAAGGGGGAAGGACCTACGAGCAGTACTTC
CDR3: CASRGAKGGRTYEQYF

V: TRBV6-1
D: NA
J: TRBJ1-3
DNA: TGTGCCAGCAGTGAAGTGGGGGCTAACACCATATATTTT
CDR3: CASSEVGANTIYF

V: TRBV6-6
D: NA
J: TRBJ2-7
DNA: TGTGCCAGCAGTTACTCTACAGGGTGGTCGTACGAGCAGTACTTC
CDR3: CASSYSTGWSYEQYF

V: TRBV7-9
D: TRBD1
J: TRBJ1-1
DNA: TGTGCCAGCAACAGGGGGCCTAACACTGAAGCTTTCTTT
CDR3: CASNRGPNTEAFF

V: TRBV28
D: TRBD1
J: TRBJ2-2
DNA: TGTGCCAGCAGTTCGCCTATCCAGGGACAGTACCACACGAACACCGGGGAGCTGTTTTTT
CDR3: CASSSPIQGQYHTNTGELFF

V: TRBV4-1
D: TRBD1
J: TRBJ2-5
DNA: TGCGCCAGCAGCCAAAGCCAGGGGGCCAGGCGGGAGACCCAGTACTTC
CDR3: CASSQSQGARRETQYF

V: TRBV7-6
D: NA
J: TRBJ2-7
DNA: TGTGCCAGCACCTCGCGACAATACGAGCAGTACTTC
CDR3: CASTSRQYEQYF

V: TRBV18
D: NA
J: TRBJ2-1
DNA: TGTGCCACCTCGGCTCTGGATGAGCAGTTCTTC
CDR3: CATSALDEQFF

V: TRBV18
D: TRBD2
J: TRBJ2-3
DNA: TGTGCCAGCTCGCTCCTGGGACTAGCGGGAGTCGGGGATACGCAGTATTTT
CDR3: CASSLLGLAGVGDTQYF

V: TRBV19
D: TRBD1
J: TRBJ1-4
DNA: TGTGCCAGTAGTGTGATCGGACAGGGGAGAGAAAAACTGTTTTTT
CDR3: CASSVIGQGREKLFF

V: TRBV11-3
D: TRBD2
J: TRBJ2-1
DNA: TGTGCCAGCAGCCCTGGACTAGCAAACAACAATGAGCAGTTCTTC
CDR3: CASSPGLANNNEQFF

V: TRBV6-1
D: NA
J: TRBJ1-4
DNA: TGTGCCAGCAGTGAAGTCTGGCAGGCCGATGAAAAACTGTTTTTT
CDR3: CASSEVWQADEKLFF

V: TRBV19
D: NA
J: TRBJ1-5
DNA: TGTGCCAGTAGTATGGGGGGGGACTTGAGGAACCAGCCCCAGCATTTT
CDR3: CASSMGGDLRNQPQHF

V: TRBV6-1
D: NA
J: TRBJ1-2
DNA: TGTGCCAGCAGTGCCTACCCGGGACCCGGGGGGTATGGCTACACCTTC
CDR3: CASSAYPGPGGYGYTF

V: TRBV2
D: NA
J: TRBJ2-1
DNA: TGTGCCAGCAGGAGTGACGGCGGGTCGGAGCAGTTCTTC
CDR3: CASRSDGGSEQFF

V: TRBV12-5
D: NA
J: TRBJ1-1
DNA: TGTGCTAGTGGTTACACCCAGGTTGGAAACCGGCTCACTGAAGCTTTCTTT
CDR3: CASGYTQVGNRLTEAFF

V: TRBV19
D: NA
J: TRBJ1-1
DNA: TGTGCCAGTAGTATCTACTCGGGAATGAACACTGAAGCTTTCTTT
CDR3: CASSIYSGMNTEAFF

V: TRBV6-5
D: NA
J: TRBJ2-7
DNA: TGTGCCAGCAGGCCCGGGGGGCGCCCCGAGCAGTACTTC
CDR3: CASRPGGRPEQYF

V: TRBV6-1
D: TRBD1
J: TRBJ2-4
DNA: TGTGCCAGCAGTGTGGGACAGGGTGACATTCAGTACTTC
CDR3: CASSVGQGDIQYF

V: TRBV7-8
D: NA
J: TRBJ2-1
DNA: TGTGCCAGCAGCCCCCAGGATGAGCAGTTCTTC
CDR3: CASSPQDEQFF

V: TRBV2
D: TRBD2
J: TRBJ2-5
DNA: TGTGCCAGCAGTGTATTAGCGGGGGGGCAAGAGACCCAGTACTTC
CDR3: CASSVLAGGQETQYF

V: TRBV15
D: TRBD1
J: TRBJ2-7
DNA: TGTGCCACCAGCCCGGGACAGGGATCCTACGAGCAGTACTTC
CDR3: CATSPGQGSYEQYF

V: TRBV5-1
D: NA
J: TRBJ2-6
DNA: TGCGCCAGCAGCTTATCAGGGCAAAGGTCTGGGGCCAACGTCCTGACTTTC
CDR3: CASSLSGQRSGANVLTF

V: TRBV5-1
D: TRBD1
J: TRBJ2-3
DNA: TGCGCCAGCAGCCTAAGGGACAGAGGCACAGATACGCAGTATTTT
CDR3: CASSLRDRGTDTQYF

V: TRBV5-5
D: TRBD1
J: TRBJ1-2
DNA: TGTGCCAGCAGCTGGGCGACAGGGGGCGTTCTTGGTGGCTACACCTTC
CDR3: CASSWATGGVLGGYTF

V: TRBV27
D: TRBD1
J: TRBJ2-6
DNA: TGTGCCAGCAGTTTACAGGGGGCTCTCTCTGGGGCCAACGTCCTGACTTTC
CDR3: CASSLQGALSGANVLTF

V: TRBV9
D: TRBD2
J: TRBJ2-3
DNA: TGTGCCAGCACCGTAGGAGCGGGATTTTCCACAGATACGCAGTATTTT
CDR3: CASTVGAGFSTDTQYF

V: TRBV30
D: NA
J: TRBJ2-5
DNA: TGTGCCTGGTCCTTAGGGGGGGGCAGAATCCAAGAGACCCAGTACTTC
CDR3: CAWSLGGGRIQETQYF

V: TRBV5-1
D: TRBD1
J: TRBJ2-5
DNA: TGCGCCAGCAGCTACAGGGGGCTAGAGACCCAGTACTTC
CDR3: CASSYRGLETQYF

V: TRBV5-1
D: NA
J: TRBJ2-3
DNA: TGCGCCAGCAGCTTGACTTCTCCCACAGATACGCAGTATTTT
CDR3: CASSLTSPTDTQYF

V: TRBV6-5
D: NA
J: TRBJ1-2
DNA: TGTGCCAGCAGTTACGGTCCAGGGGATTCCTATGGCTACACCTTC
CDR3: CASSYGPGDSYGYTF

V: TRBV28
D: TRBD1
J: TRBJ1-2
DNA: TGTGCCAGCAGGGGGACAGGTGGAAACTATGGCTACACCTTC
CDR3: CASRGTGGNYGYTF

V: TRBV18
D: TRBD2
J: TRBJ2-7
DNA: TGTGCCAGCTCACCGGGACTAGCGGGGGCCAGCTACGAGCAGTACTTC
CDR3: CASSPGLAGASYEQYF

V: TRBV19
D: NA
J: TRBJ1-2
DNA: TGTGCCACTCAGAGGAAGCAAAGAAAAATCTATGGCTACACCTTC
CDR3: CATQRKQRKIYGYTF